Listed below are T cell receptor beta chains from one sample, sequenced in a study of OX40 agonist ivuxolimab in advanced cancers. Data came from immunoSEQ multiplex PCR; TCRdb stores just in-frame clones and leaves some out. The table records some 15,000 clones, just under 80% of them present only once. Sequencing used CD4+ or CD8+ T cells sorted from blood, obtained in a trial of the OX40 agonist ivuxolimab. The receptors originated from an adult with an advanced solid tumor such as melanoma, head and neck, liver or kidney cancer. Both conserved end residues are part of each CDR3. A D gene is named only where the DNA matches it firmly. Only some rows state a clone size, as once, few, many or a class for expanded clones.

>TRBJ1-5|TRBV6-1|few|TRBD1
TGTGCCAGCAGTGAGTTCGGGACAGGCAATCAGCCCCAGCATTTT
CASSEFGTGNQPQHF
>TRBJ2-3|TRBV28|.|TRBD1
TGTGCCACCCGGAAGACAGGGAACACAGATACGCAGTATTTT
CATRKTGNTDTQYF
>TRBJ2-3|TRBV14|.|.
TGTGCCAGCAGCCAAGATAGTGGGGCTGTGGAAGATACGCAGTATTTT
CASSQDSGAVEDTQYF
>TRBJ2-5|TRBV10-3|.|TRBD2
TGTGCCATCGGGGAACTAGCGGGAGTGGAGACCCAGTACTTC
CAIGELAGVETQYF
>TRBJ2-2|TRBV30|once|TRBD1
TGTGCCTGGAGTTGGTGGGACAGGGAGTACACCGGGGAGCTGTTTTTT
CAWSWWDREYTGELFF
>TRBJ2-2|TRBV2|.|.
TGTGCCAGCAGTGAAAGCCTCACCGGGGAGCTGTTTTTT
CASSESLTGELFF
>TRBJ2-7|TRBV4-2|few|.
TGTGCCAGCAGCCAAGGTCAGGCTAGCTCCTACGAGCAGTACTTC
CASSQGQASSYEQYF
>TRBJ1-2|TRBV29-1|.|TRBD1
TGCAGCGTTTGGGAGGGGGCAGTAACCAACTATGGCTACACCTTC
CSVWEGAVTNYGYTF
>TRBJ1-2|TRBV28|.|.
TGTGCCAGCAGTCCGGGACTTTTCCACTCCTATGGCTACACCTTC
CASSPGLFHSYGYTF
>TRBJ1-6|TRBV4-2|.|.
TGTGCCAGCAGCCAAGATTGGGGACAATTTAATTCACCCCTCCACTTT
CASSQDWGQFNSPLHF
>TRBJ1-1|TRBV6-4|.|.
TGTGCCAGCAGTGACTCGGACAACACTGAAGCTTTCTTT
CASSDSDNTEAFF
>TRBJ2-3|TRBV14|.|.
TGTGCCAGCAGCCAAGATCGTGGGGATACGCAGTATTTT
CASSQDRGDTQYF
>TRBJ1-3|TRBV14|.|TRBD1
TGTGCCAGCAGCTGGACAGGTTCCTCTGGAAACACCATATATTTT
CASSWTGSSGNTIYF